A selection of T cell receptor beta chains follows, all from one sample in a study of T cell repertoires in cytomegalovirus infection. No antigen has been identified for these receptors. TCRdb passed the reads through MiXCR, listing each CDR3 protein once. The sample records about 470,000 distinct CDR3 sequences, about 42% being singletons. The starting material was cultured PBMCs, obtained from culture after CMV antigen stimulation. The receptors were sampled from a human donor in good health (CMV status not recorded). Some clones in this sample may be carry-over from other donors' samples. Each CDR3 is given with its conserved first and last residue. For some rows the clone size is stated as once, few or many, or as a class when expanded; others skip it.

TRBV5-4,few,TRBJ2-5,CASSSPAGDQETQYF
TRBV7-2,once,TRBJ2-5,CASSPWGTQYF
TRBV12-3/TRBV12-4,few,TRBJ1-2,CASSLRGLYTF
TRBV6-5,.,TRBJ1-6,CASRYGTGFSPLHF
TRBV7-2,.,TRBJ2-3,CASSASPGADTQYF
TRBV6-5,.,TRBJ2-1,CASSYQAPRLSSYNEQFF
TRBV7-9,.,TRBJ2-7,CASSLVGARYEQYF
TRBV2,.,TRBJ1-5,CASSGESNQPQHF
TRBV4-1,.,TRBJ2-3,CASSQGPRQLLDTQYF
TRBV7-2,few,TRBJ2-2,CASSLDRVPTGELFF
TRBV2,.,TRBJ2-5,CASTASGRSGRETQYF
TRBV20-1,.,TRBJ2-7,CSATNRAHSYEQYF
TRBV7-8,few,TRBJ2-3,CASSLVQGLGNTQYF
TRBV4-3,few,TRBJ2-7,CASSPGPRSDEQYF
TRBV7-8,.,TRBJ2-1,CASSLVRVAGGDNEQFF
TRBV20-1,few,TRBJ1-5,CSASRQFKNQPQHF
TRBV2,.,TRBJ2-1,CASAPLVLHYEQFF
TRBV5-1,.,TRBJ1-2,CASSPRDYGYTF
TRBV7-8,few,TRBJ2-1,CASSLDVSVGAHPLQEQFF
TRBV12-3/TRBV12-4,.,TRBJ1-2,CASSSPVQKGYTF
TRBV20-1,.,TRBJ2-1,CSAKGGGGYNEQFF
TRBV7-3,.,TRBJ1-5,CASSFYSDQPQHF
TRBV7-2,few,TRBJ1-1,CASSLAAGFSTEAFF
TRBV10-3,.,TRBJ2-7,CAITPDTPYEQYF
TRBV7-3,.,TRBJ1-2,CASSSLPYGYTF
TRBV11-2,.,TRBJ2-2,CASSFSVSNTGELFF
TRBV27,.,TRBJ1-5,CASSLGQYNQPQHF
TRBV27,.,TRBJ2-7,CASSLTGNEQYF
TRBV20-1,.,TRBJ2-1,CSARAGGNNEQFF
TRBV4-3,.,TRBJ1-1,CASSQAGHPNTEAFF
TRBV11-2,.,TRBJ2-3,CASSLGFAGSQDTQYF
TRBV2,.,TRBJ2-2,CASTPPWTKTGELFF
TRBV5-5,.,TRBJ2-2,CASSLMSLWPNTGELFF
TRBV27,.,TRBJ1-2,CASSFSVGGVYGYTF
TRBV7-9,few,TRBJ2-5,CASSFSSGAWQETQYF
TRBV6-8,.,TRBJ1-1,CASSGLSLEAFF
TRBV12-3/TRBV12-4,few,TRBJ2-7,CASSSPRRSYEQYF
TRBV10-3,.,TRBJ2-1,CAISEKGAAEQFF
TRBV11-2,.,TRBJ2-1,CASTIRGGQIF
TRBV6-7,.,TRBJ1-5,CASSPLGTGGHQPQHF
TRBV20-1,once,TRBJ2-3,CSAIGQRTSTDTQYF
TRBV20-1,.,TRBJ1-6,CSARDRQGGSPLHF
TRBV19,.,TRBJ1-5,CASSPQVREPQHF
TRBV2,few,TRBJ2-7,CASSGTRGKLEQYF
TRBV6-6,.,TRBJ2-7,CASRGVGISYEQYF
TRBV6-1,.,TRBJ2-5,CASRRDTLETQYF
TRBV7-6,few,TRBJ1-1,CASSLDTGGTIEAFF
TRBV7-6,few,TRBJ2-3,CASSILTGSLGTDTQYF
TRBV12-3/TRBV12-4,few,TRBJ2-2,CASSYPELTANTGELFF
TRBV7-2,.,TRBJ2-5,CASRARPGGETQYF
TRBV7-8,few,TRBJ2-3,CASSLLRGRGDTQYF
TRBV12-3/TRBV12-4,.,TRBJ1-1,CASGRVNTEAFF
TRBV2,.,TRBJ2-1,CASSEGLAGEEQFF